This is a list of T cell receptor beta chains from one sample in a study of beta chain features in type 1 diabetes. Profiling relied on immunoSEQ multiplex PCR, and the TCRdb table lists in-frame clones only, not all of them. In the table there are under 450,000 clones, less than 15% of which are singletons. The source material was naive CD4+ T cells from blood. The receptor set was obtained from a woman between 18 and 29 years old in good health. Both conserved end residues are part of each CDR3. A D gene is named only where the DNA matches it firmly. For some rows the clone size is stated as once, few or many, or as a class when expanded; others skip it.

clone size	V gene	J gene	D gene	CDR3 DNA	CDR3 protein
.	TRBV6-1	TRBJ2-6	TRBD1	TGTGCCAGCAGTGGACAGGGGGGTGGGGCCAACGTCCTGACTTTC	CASSGQGGGANVLTF
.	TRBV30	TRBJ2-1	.	TGTGCCTGGAGCCGGGGAGAGTACAATGAGCAGTTCTTC	CAWSRGEYNEQFF
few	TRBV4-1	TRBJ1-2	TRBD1	TGCGCCAGCAGCCTGCGGACAGGGAGCTGGTATGGCTACACCTTC	CASSLRTGSWYGYTF
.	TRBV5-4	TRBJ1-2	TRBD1	TGTGCCAGCAGCACCGGGACAGGGGGTTCTGATGGCTACACCTTC	CASSTGTGGSDGYTF
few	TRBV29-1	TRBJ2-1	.	TGCAGCGTAGTCGGGAGCCCCTCCTACAATGAGCAGTTCTTC	CSVVGSPSYNEQFF
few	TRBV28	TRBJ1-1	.	TGTGCCAGCATTGGAGGGGCGCGTTTCACTGAAGCTTTCTTT	CASIGGARFTEAFF
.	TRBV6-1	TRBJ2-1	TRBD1	TGTGCCAGCACCATGGACAGGGGGGCGATAAATGAGCAGTTCTTC	CASTMDRGAINEQFF
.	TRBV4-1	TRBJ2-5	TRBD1	TGCGCCAGCAGCCCTGCCGGGACAGGCCAAGAGACCCAGTACTTC	CASSPAGTGQETQYF
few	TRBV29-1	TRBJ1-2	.	TGCAGCGCTGGACCGGGGTCTAACTATGGCTACACCTTC	CSAGPGSNYGYTF
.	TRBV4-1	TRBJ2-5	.	TGCGCCAGCAGCCGAATGGTAGCGGTAGAGACCCAGTACTTC	CASSRMVAVETQYF
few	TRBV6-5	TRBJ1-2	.	TGTGCCAGCAGCCTGCGGGGGCGGGATGGCTACACCTTC	CASSLRGRDGYTF
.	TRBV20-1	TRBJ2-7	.	TGCAGTGCTAGCGGGGTGGTTGAGTACTTC	CSASGVVEYF
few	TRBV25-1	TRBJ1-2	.	TGTGCCAGCAGTGAACATCGGCCAGGGTCTAACTATGGCTACACCTTC	CASSEHRPGSNYGYTF
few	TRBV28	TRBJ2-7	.	TGTGCCAGCAGTTCAAACGGGGAGCAGTACTTC	CASSSNGEQYF
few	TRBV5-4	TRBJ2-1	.	TGTGCCAGCAGCTTGCTAGTCGGTCAGCCAAACAATGAGCAGTTCTTC	CASSLLVGQPNNEQFF
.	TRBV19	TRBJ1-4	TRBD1	TGTGCCAGTAGTGATGGGGACAGACCGCGTCGGGAAAAACTGTTTTTT	CASSDGDRPRREKLFF
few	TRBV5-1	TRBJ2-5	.	TGCGCCAGCAGCTTGGCCGCTCAGGTCCAAGAGACCCAGTACTTC	CASSLAAQVQETQYF
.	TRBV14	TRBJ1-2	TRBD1	TGTGCCAGCAGACGACAGGGGAGGAATGGCTACACCTTC	CASRRQGRNGYTF
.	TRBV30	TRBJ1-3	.	TGTGCCTGGAGTGCAGGGTCTGGAAACACCATATATTTT	CAWSAGSGNTIYF
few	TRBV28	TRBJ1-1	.	TGTGCCAGCAGTGTTGACAGCATGAACACTGAAGCTTTCTTT	CASSVDSMNTEAFF
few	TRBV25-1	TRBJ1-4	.	TGTGCCAGCACGGAGGGATCAGGAAAACTGTTTTTT	CASTEGSGKLFF
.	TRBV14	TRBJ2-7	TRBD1	TGTGCCAGCAGCCAAGGACAGGGGGCCCACTACGAGCAGTACTTC	CASSQGQGAHYEQYF
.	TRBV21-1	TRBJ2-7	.	TGTGCCAGCACATCTAAAGGCGAGCTCGGGACTAGCGGGAGTATCTACGAGCAGTACTTC	CASTSKGELGTSGSIYEQYF
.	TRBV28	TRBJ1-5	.	TGTGCCAGCACCTCAGGGGCGCCTAATCAGCCCCAGCATTTT	CASTSGAPNQPQHF
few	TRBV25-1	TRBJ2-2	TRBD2	TGTGCCAGCAGTGAACCGGGGGGTAGCGGGGAGCTGTTTTTT	CASSEPGGSGELFF
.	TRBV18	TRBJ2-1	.	TGTGCCAGCTCACCTGGCGGGAATCTTGCGGATGAGCAGTTCTTC	CASSPGGNLADEQFF
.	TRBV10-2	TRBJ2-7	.	TGCGCCAGCGCCAGGGTTCGAGACTACGAGCAGTACTTC	CASARVRDYEQYF
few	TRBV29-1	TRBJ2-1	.	TGCAGCGTTGCGGGAGTCCTCTACAATGAGCAGTTCTTC	CSVAGVLYNEQFF
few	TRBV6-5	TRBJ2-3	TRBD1	TGTGCCAGCACCTCAGGGGGCAGGAGAACAGATACGCAGTATTTT	CASTSGGRRTDTQYF
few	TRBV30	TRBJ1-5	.	TGTGCCTGGAGTGTAGGACAGAGCAATCAGCCCCAGCATTTT	CAWSVGQSNQPQHF
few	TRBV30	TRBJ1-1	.	TGTGCCTGGAGTGTACGGGGTCTGAACACTGAAGCTTTCTTT	CAWSVRGLNTEAFF
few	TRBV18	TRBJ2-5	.	TGTGCCAGCTCACCGGGGCAGAAAGAGACCCAGTACTTC	CASSPGQKETQYF
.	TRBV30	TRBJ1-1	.	TGTGCCTCGCAACAGGGTCGGGCTTTCTTT	CASQQGRAFF
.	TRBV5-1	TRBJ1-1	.	TGCGCCAGCAGCTTCGTAGGGGCGTCTAACACTGAAGCTTTCTTT	CASSFVGASNTEAFF
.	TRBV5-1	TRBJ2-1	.	TGCGCCAGCAGCTTGTCCCCGGGACTCTCCCTCCAAGAGCAGTTCTTC	CASSLSPGLSLQEQFF
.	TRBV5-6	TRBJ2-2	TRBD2	TGTGCCAGCAGTCCAGCGGGATTCGACGGGGAGCTGTTTTTT	CASSPAGFDGELFF
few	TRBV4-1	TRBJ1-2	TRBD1	TGCGCCAGCAGTCGAGAACAGGGGCGGGATGGCTACACCTTC	CASSREQGRDGYTF
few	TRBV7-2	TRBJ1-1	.	TGTGCCAGCAGCTCCAGGATGGAAGCTTTCTTT	CASSSRMEAFF
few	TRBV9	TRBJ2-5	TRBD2	TGTGCCAGCAGCGTAGGTCTAGCGGTTCAAGAGACCCAGTACTTC	CASSVGLAVQETQYF
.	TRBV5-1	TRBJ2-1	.	TGCGCCAGCAGCTTGCGGCCTAGCGACTACAATGAGCAGTTCTTC	CASSLRPSDYNEQFF
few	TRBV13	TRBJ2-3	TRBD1	TGTGCCAGCAGCTCGACAGGGGCACGGACGCAGTATTTT	CASSSTGARTQYF
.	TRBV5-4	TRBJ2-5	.	TGTGCCAGCAGCTTGGGGAATAGCGGAACCCAAGAGACCCAGTACTTC	CASSLGNSGTQETQYF
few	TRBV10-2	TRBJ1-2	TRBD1	TGCGCCAGCAGCCCTACAGGGGCTCTGGGCTACACCTTC	CASSPTGALGYTF
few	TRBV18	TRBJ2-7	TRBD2	TGTGCCAGCTCATGGACTAGCGGGGGGTACGAGCAGTACTTC	CASSWTSGGYEQYF
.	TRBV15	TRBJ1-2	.	TGTGCCACCAGCAGAGATCAGATCCCTGCAGGGCTGTCAAACTATGGCTACACCTTC	CATSRDQIPAGLSNYGYTF
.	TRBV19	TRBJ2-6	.	TGTGCCAGTAGTCCCCGGGGATCTGGGGCCAACGTCCTGACTTTC	CASSPRGSGANVLTF
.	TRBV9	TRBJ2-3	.	TGTGCCAGCAGCGTAGGGACGGGAGACAGAACAGATACGCAGTATTTT	CASSVGTGDRTDTQYF
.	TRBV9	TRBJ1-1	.	TGTGCCAGCAGCGTGGGTCCGACTGGGTCCTCGGGAGCTTTCTTT	CASSVGPTGSSGAFF
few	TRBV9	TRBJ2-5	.	TGTGCCAGCAGCGTAGGGGCAGGGCAAGAGACCCAGTACTTC	CASSVGAGQETQYF
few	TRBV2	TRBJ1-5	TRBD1	TGTGCCAGCAGAATGACAGGGAGTAGTCAGCCCCAGCATTTT	CASRMTGSSQPQHF
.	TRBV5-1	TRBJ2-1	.	TGCGCCAGCAGCTCGGGGTCGGCGTCGGACAATGAGCAGTTCTTC	CASSSGSASDNEQFF